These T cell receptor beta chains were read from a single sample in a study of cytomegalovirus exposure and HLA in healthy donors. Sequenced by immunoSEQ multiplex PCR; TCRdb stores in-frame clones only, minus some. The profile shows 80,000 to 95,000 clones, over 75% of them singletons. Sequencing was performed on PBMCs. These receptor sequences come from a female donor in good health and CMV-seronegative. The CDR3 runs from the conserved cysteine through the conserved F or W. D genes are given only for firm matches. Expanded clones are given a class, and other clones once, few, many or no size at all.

CDR3nt: TGTGCCAGCAGCTATTCTAGCGGGGGCCTTCCCTACGAGCAGTACTTC; CDR3aa: CASSYSSGGLPYEQYF; abundance: NA; d_gene: TRBD2; j_gene: TRBJ2-7; v_gene: TRBV7-2; len: 16
CDR3nt: TGTGCCAGCAGTTTATTTTTCAGGGATGAAGCTTTCTTT; CDR3aa: CASSLFFRDEAFF; abundance: NA; d_gene: NA; j_gene: TRBJ1-1; v_gene: TRBV27; len: 13
CDR3nt: TGTGCCAGCGCCCCCAGGGACAGGGCCTATGGCTACACCTTC; CDR3aa: CASAPRDRAYGYTF; abundance: NA; d_gene: TRBD1; j_gene: TRBJ1-2; v_gene: TRBV28; len: 14
CDR3nt: TGTGCCAGCAGTTACTCGCGGGACGCTCCTGGAAACACCATATATTTT; CDR3aa: CASSYSRDAPGNTIYF; abundance: NA; d_gene: NA; j_gene: TRBJ1-3; v_gene: TRBV6-5; len: 16
CDR3nt: TGTGACAGCAGTGAAACGAAAAGGGGAGGAGCCTACAATGAGCAGTTCTTC; CDR3aa: CDSSETKRGGAYNEQFF; abundance: NA; d_gene: NA; j_gene: TRBJ2-1; v_gene: TRBV25-1; len: 17
CDR3nt: TGTGCCAGCAGCGTATTAGCGGGAACTCTAGAGACCCAGTACTTC; CDR3aa: CASSVLAGTLETQYF; abundance: NA; d_gene: TRBD2; j_gene: TRBJ2-5; v_gene: TRBV9; len: 15
CDR3nt: TGTGCCAGCAGCTTAGCGCAGGGAAGGGTTGTCAACACTGAAGCTTTCTTT; CDR3aa: CASSLAQGRVVNTEAFF; abundance: once; d_gene: NA; j_gene: TRBJ1-1; v_gene: TRBV7-2; len: 17
CDR3nt: TGTGCCAGCAGTTACTCGTTCAGCGGAAGCAATCAGCCCCAGCATTTT; CDR3aa: CASSYSFSGSNQPQHF; abundance: few; d_gene: NA; j_gene: TRBJ1-5; v_gene: TRBV6-5; len: 16
CDR3nt: TGTGCCAGCAGCCTTGGGGGGAGGGCCAACGTCCTGACTTTC; CDR3aa: CASSLGGRANVLTF; abundance: few; d_gene: NA; j_gene: TRBJ2-6; v_gene: TRBV7-9; len: 14
CDR3nt: TGTGCCAGCAGTGTGACTAGCGGTAACACCGGGGAGCTGTTTTTT; CDR3aa: CASSVTSGNTGELFF; abundance: NA; d_gene: TRBD2; j_gene: TRBJ2-2; v_gene: TRBV2; len: 15
CDR3nt: TGCGCCAGCAGCTTTGCGGGACAGGGGTCAGATACGCAGTATTTT; CDR3aa: CASSFAGQGSDTQYF; abundance: NA; d_gene: TRBD1; j_gene: TRBJ2-3; v_gene: TRBV5-1; len: 15
CDR3nt: TGTGCCAGCAGTACCCGACAGTCCAGCAATCAGCCCCAGCATTTT; CDR3aa: CASSTRQSSNQPQHF; abundance: NA; d_gene: NA; j_gene: TRBJ1-5; v_gene: TRBV28; len: 15
CDR3nt: TGTGCCAGCAGTGAAGGGGGACAGGGAGGACCTCAGCCCCAGCATTTT; CDR3aa: CASSEGGQGGPQPQHF; abundance: NA; d_gene: TRBD1; j_gene: TRBJ1-5; v_gene: TRBV6-1; len: 16
CDR3nt: TGTGCCAGCAGTCCCCACCCAGGGGGCGGTGAAAAACTGTTTTTT; CDR3aa: CASSPHPGGGEKLFF; abundance: once; d_gene: TRBD1; j_gene: TRBJ1-4; v_gene: TRBV28; len: 15
CDR3nt: TGCGCCAGCAGCGACACCCGCTACGAGCAGTACTTC; CDR3aa: CASSDTRYEQYF; abundance: few; d_gene: NA; j_gene: TRBJ2-7; v_gene: TRBV5-1; len: 12
CDR3nt: TGCGCCAGCAGCTTTCACAGGGGGACCGGGGAGCTGTTTTTT; CDR3aa: CASSFHRGTGELFF; abundance: NA; d_gene: TRBD1; j_gene: TRBJ2-2; v_gene: TRBV5-1; len: 14